This T cell receptor (beta chain) was captured by sequencing in a study of glioma-infiltrating T cells after dendritic cell vaccination (dated by TCRdb to the mid-2010s). As for the study more broadly: A cohort of about 15 glioblastoma patients from Phase I and II dendritic cell vaccination trials was included, of whom 9 were newly diagnosed and 6 had recurrent disease. Patients received autologous tumor lysate-pulsed dendritic cell vaccination between about 2003 and 2012. Survival after dendritic cell vaccination was correlated with TCR sequencing metrics such as TIL content and the overlap between tumor and blood repertoires. Patients received three intradermal dendritic cell vaccine injections at biweekly intervals in the arm below the axilla. The vaccine was prepared from monocyte-derived dendritic cells that were cultured for roughly 7 days with IL-4 and GM-CSF and then pulsed overnight with autologous tumor lysate. In glioblastoma patients vaccinated with dendritic cells, deep sequencing of TCR beta CDR3 regions served to measure tumor-infiltrating lymphocyte content and to compare repertoires between tumor and blood. Study-wide conclusions, independent of this receptor: No direct relationship between TCR clonality and survival was found, suggesting a diverse polyclonal response may matter. The response model built on TCR overlap across three groups was characterized as speculative, with prospective validation still needed. The cohort was small and heterogeneous, and full blood and tumor sets were available for few patients, with initial-recurrent tumor pairs available for even fewer patients. After dendritic cell vaccination, a higher estimated pretreatment TIL content predicted longer time to progression and overall survival.

The CDR3 goes from the cysteine to the phenylalanine over 15 residues. Only the CDR3 DNA is retained, 45 bases long and in frame from the first base. The germline V gene sets CDR1 to LGHNA and CDR2 to YNFKEQ. Germline trimming amounts to 3 bases on V and 5 bases on J, with 4 as the count of junction bases outside the gene matches. Patients were selected on the basis of adequate residual fresh-frozen tumor tissue and more than two years of available survival data. None of the glioblastoma patients carried an isocitrate dehydrogenase mutation, although molecular status otherwise varied. PBMC were collected before vaccination, two weeks after the third vaccination, and at tumor progression when it occurred. Genomic DNA was extracted with the Qiagen DNeasy Blood extraction Kit. TCRB CDR3 regions were amplified from approximately 2 ug genomic DNA, or all available DNA if less, using the immunoSEQ assay. The multiplex PCR relied on 60 forward primers for TCR V beta segments and 13 reverse primers for J beta segments. To estimate the number of reads per starting template, synthetic control templates were added to each sample at limiting dilution. Sequencing produced 87 bp reads on the Illumina HiSeq System. Per the source publication's procedure: PCR and sequencing errors were removed by a nearest neighbor algorithm that merged closely related sequences. TCR overlap was measured as the percentage of unique tumor TCR beta sequences also present in the same patient's peripheral blood. TCRdb's version of the immuneACCESS table is confined to in-frame rearrangements and falls short of the full clone set. An unresolved V gene accounts for under half of the shortfall where checked; the remainder is of unknown origin. V and J calls and clone size follow that table, whereas D and trimming were derived from the DNA. In all, the sample holds about 95,000 clones, and 85% to 90% of those were seen once. 2.5% to 3% of the sample is held by the ten biggest clonotypes.

As concerns this clone: Its antigen is still unknown. Per-base quality was not reported, and no clone a single base away is much larger than it.

The rearrangement combines TRBV4-2 with TRBJ1-5; 10 central nucleotides agree with TRBD1. This sample comprised blood, obtained before dendritic cell vaccination. The receptor comes from a human donor with glioblastoma. DNA sequence: TGTGCCAGCAGCCAGGGACAGGGGTCGGATCAGCCCCAGCATTTT. This encodes CASSQGQGSDQPQHF.